Listed here is a single T cell receptor beta chain. Its antigen remains undetermined. No qualities accompany the bases; no much larger clone lies one base away. Library preparation used the immunoSEQ multiplex PCR assay. TCRdb carries this immuneACCESS record with in-frame sequences only. Its versions omit some clonotypes, under half of them owing to an unresolved V gene in the studies checked, with the rest unexplained. This sample is represented by more than 9,000 clones; roughly 70% of them were singletons. Together, the top ten hold 12% to 15% of the sample. These data are taken from a study of chemoradiotherapy in HPV16-positive cancers (dated by TCRdb to the early 2020s). At the level of the whole study: Candidate HPV-specific T-cell clones and common TCR motifs were defined by functional T-cell assays performed on cells from two HPV16-positive patients. The study asked whether T-cell immunity against the HPV oncoproteins E6 and E7 changes during chemoradiotherapy and whether it affects survival. The candidate HPV-specific TCRs and motifs were subsequently tracked in TCR repertoires obtained from 70 to 95 patients with HPV-related cancers. What the work shows at the level of the full study, not this receptor alone: Expansion of candidate HPV-specific clones and E7-related TCR motifs was observed in the tumor microenvironment during treatment, whereas no such expansion was observed for non-HPV-specific T cells. In HPV16-positive patients, expansion of HPV-responsive T cells during chemoradiotherapy was associated with improved recurrence-free survival. Only two HPV16-positive patients were used to derive the functional definition of HPV-specific T cells, and the survival association was reported for HPV16-positive patients.

The germline V gene (reference sequence) yields LNHDA for CDR1 and SQIVND for CDR2. The cysteine opens and the phenylalanine closes a CDR3 of 11 amino acids. Only CDR3 DNA remains: 33 bases, in frame from the first base. V and J lose 3 bases and 5 bases, and a span of 3 bases separates them. Repertoires were sampled repeatedly over the course of chemoradiotherapy so that clonal expansion in the tumor microenvironment could be followed. The TCR sequence derives from a human donor with HPV-associated anogenital cancer. The specimen was obtained from a patient who underwent chemoradiotherapy. This sequence uses TRBV19 and TRBJ2-3; the D gene cannot be named for sure. The CDR3 protein is CASSILDTQYF. The nucleotides read TGTGCCAGTAGTATCCTAGATACGCAGTATTTT.